This TCR beta chain was documented in a study of blood T cell repertoires in COVID-19. The table came from immunoSEQ multiplex PCR; TCRdb's copy has only in-frame clones and leaves some out. The sample records fewer than 350,000 clones, approximately 90% being singletons. The sample was peripheral blood. The TCR originated in a man aged 35 to 55 with acute or convalescent COVID-19.

In DNA, the CDR3 is TGTGCCAGCAGCTTAGAACTAGCGGGGGGCAACGAGCAGTACTTC. Translating it yields CASSLELAGGNEQYF. This chain uses TRBV7-8 with TRBJ2-7; 12 bases are a match to TRBD2. This CDR3 has 15 amino acids. The ends lost 1 base at V and 5 bases at J; junction bases unmatched: 3. Germline V gene lookup returns CDR1 SGHVS and CDR2 FQNEAQ.